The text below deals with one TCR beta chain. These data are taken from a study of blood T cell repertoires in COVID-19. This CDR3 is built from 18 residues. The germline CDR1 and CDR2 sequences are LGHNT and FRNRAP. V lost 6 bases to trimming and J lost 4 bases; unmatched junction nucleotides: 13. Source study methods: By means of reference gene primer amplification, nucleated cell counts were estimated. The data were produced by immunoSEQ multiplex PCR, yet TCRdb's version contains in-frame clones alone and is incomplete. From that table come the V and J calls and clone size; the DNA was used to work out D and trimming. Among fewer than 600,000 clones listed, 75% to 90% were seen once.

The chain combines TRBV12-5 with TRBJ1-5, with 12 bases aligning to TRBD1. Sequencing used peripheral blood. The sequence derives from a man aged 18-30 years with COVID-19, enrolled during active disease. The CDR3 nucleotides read TGTGCTAGTGGGACAAGGGACAGGGGGCGCGGTTGGAATCAGCCCCAGCATTTT. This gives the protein CASGTRDRGRGWNQPQHF.